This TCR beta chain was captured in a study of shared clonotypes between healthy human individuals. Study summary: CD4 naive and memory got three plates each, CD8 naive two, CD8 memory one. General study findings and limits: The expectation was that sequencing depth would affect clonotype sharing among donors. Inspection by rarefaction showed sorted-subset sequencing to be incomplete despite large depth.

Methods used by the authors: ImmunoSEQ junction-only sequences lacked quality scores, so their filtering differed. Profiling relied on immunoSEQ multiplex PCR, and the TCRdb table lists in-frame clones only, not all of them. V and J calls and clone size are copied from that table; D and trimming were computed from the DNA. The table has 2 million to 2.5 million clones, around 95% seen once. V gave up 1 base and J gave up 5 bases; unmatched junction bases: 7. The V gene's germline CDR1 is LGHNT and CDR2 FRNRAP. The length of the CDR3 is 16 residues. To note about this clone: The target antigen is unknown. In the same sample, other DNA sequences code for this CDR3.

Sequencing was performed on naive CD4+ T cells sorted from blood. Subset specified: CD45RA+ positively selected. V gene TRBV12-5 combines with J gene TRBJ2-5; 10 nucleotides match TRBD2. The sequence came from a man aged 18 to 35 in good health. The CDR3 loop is CASGLGLAGVSETQYF. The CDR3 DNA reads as TGTGCTAGTGGTTTGGGGCTAGCGGGGGTATCGGAGACCCAGTACTTC.